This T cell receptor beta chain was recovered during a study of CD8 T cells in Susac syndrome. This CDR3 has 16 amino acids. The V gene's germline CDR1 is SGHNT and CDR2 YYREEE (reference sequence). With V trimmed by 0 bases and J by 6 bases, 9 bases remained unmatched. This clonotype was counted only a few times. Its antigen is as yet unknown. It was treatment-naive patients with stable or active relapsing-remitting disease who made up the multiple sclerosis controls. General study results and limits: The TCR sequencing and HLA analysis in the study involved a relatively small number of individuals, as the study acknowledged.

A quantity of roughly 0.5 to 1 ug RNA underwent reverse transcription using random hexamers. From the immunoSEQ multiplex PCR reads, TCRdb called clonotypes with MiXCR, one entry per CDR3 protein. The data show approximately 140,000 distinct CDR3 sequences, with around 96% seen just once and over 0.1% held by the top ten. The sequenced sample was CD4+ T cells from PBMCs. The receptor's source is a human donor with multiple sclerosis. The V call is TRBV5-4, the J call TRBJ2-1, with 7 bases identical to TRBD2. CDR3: CASSLAGGVRVNEQFF. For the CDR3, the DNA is TGTGCCAGCAGCTTGGCGGGGGGAGTTAGGGTCAATGAGCAGTTCTTC. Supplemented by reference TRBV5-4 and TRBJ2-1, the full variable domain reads ETGVTQSPTHLIKTRGQQVTLRCSSQSGHNTVSWYQQALGQGPQFIFQYYREEENGRGNFPPRFSGLQFPNYSSELNVNALELDDSALYLCASSLAGGVRVNEQFFGPGTRLTVL.